This TCR beta chain was sequenced for a study of blood T cell repertoires in COVID-19. The wider study: Samples came from the United States, Italy and Spain, spanning acute and convalescent COVID-19. The analysed material was cDNA or gDNA that came from T cells, B-cell-depleted T cells, or PBMCs.

Authors' methods: Counts of nucleated cells, estimated from reference gene primer amplification, were obtained. Produced via immunoSEQ multiplex PCR; TCRdb's table is partial and in-frame only. That table furnishes V, J and clone size, whereas the DNA furnished D and trimming. The profile shows over 300,000 clones, 90% of them singletons. The CDR3 covers 16 residues. Germline V lookup: CDR1 SGDLS, CDR2 YYNGEE. V was cut by 4 bases and J by 7 bases, with 20 bases left in between. The TCR was taken from a man younger than 35 with active or convalescent COVID-19. V usage is TRBV9 and J usage is TRBJ1-4; D not certain. The sample was peripheral blood. This CDR3 is CASSPYGGGRGEKLFF. The CDR3 bases are TGTGCCAGCAGCCCATACGGCGGAGGGAGAGGTGAAAAACTGTTTTTT.